The 14 T cell receptor beta chains below all came from one sample that was sequenced in a study of human T cells and chemical hapten exposure. The time point denotes: patch test 1, 2 weeks after DPC sensitization. The treatment here: therapeutic diphenylcyclopropenone sensitization with weekly scalp DPC. TCRdb analysed the RACE reads with MiXCR anew, one entry per CDR3 protein. The table has over 85,000 distinct CDR3 sequences, around 11% seen once. The sequences come from whole blood, collected in connection with sensitization to the hapten diphenylcyclopropenone (DPC). The receptors derive from a woman between 35 and 50 years old with alopecia areata. Some clones in this sample may be carry-over from other donors' samples.

This chain uses TRBV9 with TRBJ2-2; D gene unclear. CDR3 size: 15 residues. V lost 7 bases and J 0 bases, leaving 13 bases between the germline ends. Germline values: CDR1 SGDLS, CDR2 YYNGEE. DNA of the CDR3: TGTGCCAGCTCACCGTTTGCGGCGAACACCGGGGAGCTGTTTTTT. Translating gives CASSPFAANTGELFF.

This clonotype was picked up many times. J is TRBJ2-7 and V is TRBV10-3; D is undetermined. Germline lookup yields CDR1 ENHRY and CDR2 SYGVKD. V lost 10 bases and J 3 bases, leaving 16 bases between the germline ends. The CDR3 is 13 residues long. CDR3 DNA: TGTGCCACCACCCGGGCGGATATCTACGAGCAGTACTTC. It codes for CATTRADIYEQYF.

A few counts support this clonotype. The V call is TRBV27, the J call TRBJ1-6, with a weak D call TRBD1 (6 bases). CDR3 length equals 18 residues. Trimming took off 0 bases at V and 8 bases at J, with 20 bases between the two ends. In germline, CDR1 is MNHEY, CDR2 SMNVEV (reference sequence). CDR3 in amino acids: CASSLSIRSGGSHSPLHF. CDR3 sequence (DNA): TGTGCCAGCAGTTTATCGATCAGAAGTGGGGGCAGCCATTCACCCCTCCACTTT.

The DNA of the CDR3 is TGCAGTGCTCCCGTGAGGGAGGAAGAGACCCAGTACTTC. This codes for CSAPVREEETQYF. The genes are TRBV20-1 and TRBJ2-5; D possibly corresponds to TRBD2 (6 bases). V was trimmed by 5 bases and J by 3 bases, leaving 13 bases between them. The germline V gene has CDR1 DFQATT and CDR2 SNEGSKA (reference sequence). The CDR3 consists of 13 residues.

J is TRBJ2-1 and V is TRBV27, with TRBD2 matching 7 bases. After removal of 3 bases from V and 10 bases from J, the junction contained 3 bases not matched to a gene. In germline, CDR1 is MNHEY, CDR2 SMNVEV (reference sequence). This CDR3 has 12 residues. The DNA of the CDR3 is TGTGCCAGCAGTTTCTCGGGACTAGAGCAGTTCTTC. Translating gives CASSFSGLEQFF.

The table lists this clonotype with many counts. The CDR3 region is CASTLQPGLAGAGEQFF. In DNA, the CDR3 is TGTGCCAGCACACTCCAACCGGGACTAGCGGGAGCGGGTGAGCAGTTCTTC. V usage is TRBV7-6 and J usage is TRBJ2-1, with 14 positions matching TRBD2. The length of the CDR3 is 17 residues. Trimming removed 7 bases from V and 9 bases from J; junction bases left unmatched: 14. CDR1 and CDR2 from the germline V gene are SGHVS and FNYEAQ. Full variable domain (rest looked up from reference TRBV7-6 and TRBJ2-1): GAGVSQSPRYKVTKRGQDVALRCDPISGHVSLYWYRQALGQGPEFLTYFNYEAQQDKSGLPNDRFSAERPEGSISTLTIQRTEQRDSAMYRCASTLQPGLAGAGEQFFGPGTRLTVL.

This clonotype has more than one count but fewer than ten. The chain carries TRBV7-2 and TRBJ2-3; D is unresolved. The CDR3 has 13 amino acids. Trimming took 1 base from V and 6 from J, leaving 8 bases between them. Germline V gene data show CDR1 as SGHTA and CDR2 as FQGNSA. The DNA for the CDR3 is TGTGCCAGCAGCTTAGGGGGTGAGGATACGCAGTATTTT. Protein sequence: CASSLGGEDTQYF.

V and J are TRBV7-2 and TRBJ1-1, with D tentatively TRBD1 (5 bases). CDR3 size: 15 residues. The ends were cut back, 5 bases at V and 0 bases at J, with 13 bases in the middle. CDR1 is SGHTA, CDR2 FQGNSA, per germline. The DNA of the CDR3 is TGTGCCAGCAGCCAGCAAGGGACCGTGAACACTGAAGCTTTCTTT. The encoded protein is CASSQQGTVNTEAFF.

DNA for the CDR3: TGTGCCAGCAGTGAAGACAGTGGCTACACCTTC. Translation: CASSEDSGYTF. The chain has TRBV2 and TRBJ1-2; D not resolved. The V gene lost 1 base and the J gene lost 7 bases, with 4 bases spanning the gap. The CDR3 is 11 residues long. Germline V gene sequence: CDR1 SNHLY, CDR2 FYNNEI.

In this sample, this clonotype turned up a few times. The V call is TRBV9, the J call TRBJ1-2; 8 bases map to TRBD1. Germline CDR1 SGDLS, CDR2 YYNGEE. The V segment lost 0 bases and the J segment 5 bases; nucleotides outside the gene matches: 6. CDR3 length equals 15 residues. The CDR3 here is CASSVGPGGAYGYTF. CDR3 in DNA: TGTGCCAGCAGCGTAGGCCCAGGGGGCGCGTATGGCTACACCTTC.

The chain couples TRBV27 to TRBJ2-7, with TRBD1 matching over 8 bases. Germline CDR1 and CDR2: MNHEY and SMNVEV (reference sequence). J lost 4 bases, V lost 4 bases, and 6 bases had no gene match. The length of the CDR3 is 14 residues. The CDR3 is CASSSTGGLYEQYF. The CDR3 region has the DNA TGTGCCAGCAGTTCTACAGGGGGTTTGTACGAGCAGTACTTC.

This clonotype was observed once. The chain joins TRBV20-1 to TRBJ2-7, with TRBD2 identical over 10 bases. This CDR3 comprises 12 residues. Germline V lookup: CDR1 DFQATT, CDR2 SNEGSKA (reference sequence). V shed 4 bases and J 4 bases; nucleotides not matched to a gene: 1. The CDR3 region is CSATSGRYEQYF. CDR3 sequence (DNA): TGCAGTGCTACTAGCGGGAGATACGAGCAGTACTTC.

Many counts were recorded for this clonotype. The gene calls are TRBV24-1 and TRBJ2-3; D is perhaps TRBD1 (5 bases). CDR3 length equals 14 residues. V was pared by 4 bases and J by 5 bases, with 12 bases between. Germline loops: CDR1 KGHDR, CDR2 SFDVKD. The CDR3 loop reads CATSDRAKGDTQYF. CDR3 DNA sequence: TGTGCCACCAGTGACAGGGCCAAAGGAGATACGCAGTATTTT.

This clonotype was found many times. The J gene is TRBJ2-1, the V gene TRBV6-5; tentatively, D is TRBD1 or TRBD2 (5 bases each). Trimming removed 6 bases at V and 2 bases at J, with 17 bases between. CDR3 length equals 16 residues. Germline CDR1 MNHEY, CDR2 SVGAGI. The CDR3 nucleotides are TGTGCCAGCAGCCGCCTCTTGGGACCAGCCTACAATGAGCAGTTCTTC. It specifies CASSRLLGPAYNEQFF.